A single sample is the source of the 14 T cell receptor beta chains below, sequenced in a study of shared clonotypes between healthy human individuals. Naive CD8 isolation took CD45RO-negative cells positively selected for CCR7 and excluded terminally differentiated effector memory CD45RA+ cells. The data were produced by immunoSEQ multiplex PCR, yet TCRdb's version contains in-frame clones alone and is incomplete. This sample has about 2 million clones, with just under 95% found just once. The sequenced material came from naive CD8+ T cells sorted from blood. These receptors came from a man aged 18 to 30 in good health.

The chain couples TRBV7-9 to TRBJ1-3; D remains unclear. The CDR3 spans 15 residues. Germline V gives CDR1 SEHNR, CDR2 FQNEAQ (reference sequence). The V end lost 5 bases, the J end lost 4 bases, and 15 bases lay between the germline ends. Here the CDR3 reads CASSATTTYGNTIYF. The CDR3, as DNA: TGTGCCAGCAGCGCTACGACTACTTACGGAAACACCATATATTTT. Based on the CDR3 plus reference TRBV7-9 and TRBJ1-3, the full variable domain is DTGVSQNPRHKITKRGQNVTFRCDPISEHNRLYWYRQTLGQGPEFLTYFQNEAQLEKSRLLSDRFSAERPKGSFSTLEIQRTEQGDSAMYLCASSATTTYGNTIYFGEGSWLTVV.

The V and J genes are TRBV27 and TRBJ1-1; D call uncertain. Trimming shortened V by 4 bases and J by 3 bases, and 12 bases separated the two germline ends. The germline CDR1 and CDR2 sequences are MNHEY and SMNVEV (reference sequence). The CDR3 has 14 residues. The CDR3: CASSYVKDYTEAFF. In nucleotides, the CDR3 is TGTGCCAGCAGTTACGTGAAGGATTACACTGAAGCTTTCTTT.

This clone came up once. CDR3 region: CASRHSTEAFF. The DNA for the CDR3 is TGTGCCAGCCGACACAGCACTGAAGCTTTCTTT. V gene TRBV6-6 combines with J gene TRBJ1-1; D gene ambiguous. The CDR3 is made up of 11 amino acids. Germline CDR1 and CDR2: MNHNY and SVGAGI (reference sequence). Trimming took off 8 bases at V and 4 bases at J, with 8 bases between the two ends.

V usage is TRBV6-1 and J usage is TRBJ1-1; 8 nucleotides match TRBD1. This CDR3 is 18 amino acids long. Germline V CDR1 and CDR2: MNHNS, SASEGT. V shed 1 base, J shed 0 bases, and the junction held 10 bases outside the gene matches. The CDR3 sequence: CASSEVGGQVLMNTEAFF. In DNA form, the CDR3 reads TGTGCCAGCAGTGAAGTCGGGGGACAGGTCCTAATGAACACTGAAGCTTTCTTT.

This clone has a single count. CDR3 loop: CATGSGGPDTQYF. The CDR3 nucleotides are TGTGCCACGGGTAGCGGGGGGCCTGATACGCAGTATTTT. The rearrangement joins TRBV27 to TRBJ2-3; the match to TRBD2 covers 10 bases. CDR1 and CDR2 (germline): MNHEY, SMNVEV (reference sequence). With V trimmed by 10 bases and J by 6 bases, 7 bases remained unmatched. The length of the CDR3 is 13 residues.

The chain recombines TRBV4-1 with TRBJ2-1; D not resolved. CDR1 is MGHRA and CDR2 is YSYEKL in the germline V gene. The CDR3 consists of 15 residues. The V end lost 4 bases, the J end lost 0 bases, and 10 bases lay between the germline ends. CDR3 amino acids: CASSPLSSSYNEQFF. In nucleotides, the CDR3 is TGCGCCAGCAGCCCCCTGAGCAGCTCCTACAATGAGCAGTTCTTC.

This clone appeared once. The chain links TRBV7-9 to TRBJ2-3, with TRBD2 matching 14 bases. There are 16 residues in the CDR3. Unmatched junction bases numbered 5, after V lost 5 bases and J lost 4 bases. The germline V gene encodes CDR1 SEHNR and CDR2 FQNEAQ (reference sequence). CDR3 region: CASSPTSGGAADTQYF. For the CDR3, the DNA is TGTGCCAGCAGCCCGACTAGCGGGGGGGCCGCAGATACGCAGTATTTT. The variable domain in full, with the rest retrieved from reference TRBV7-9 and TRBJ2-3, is DTGVSQNPRHKITKRGQNVTFRCDPISEHNRLYWYRQTLGQGPEFLTYFQNEAQLEKSRLLSDRFSAERPKGSFSTLEIQRTEQGDSAMYLCASSPTSGGAADTQYFGPGTRLTVL.

The CDR3 coding sequence is TGTGCCAGCAGTCAACAGGGTACTGGGGCCAACGTCCTGACTTTC. Protein sequence: CASSQQGTGANVLTF. V and J are TRBV6-5 and TRBJ2-6; tentatively, D is TRBD1 (6 bases). The germline V and J ends were trimmed by 5 bases and 2 bases, with 10 bases remaining between them. Germline V gene lookup returns CDR1 MNHEY and CDR2 SVGAGI. CDR3 length: 15 amino acids.

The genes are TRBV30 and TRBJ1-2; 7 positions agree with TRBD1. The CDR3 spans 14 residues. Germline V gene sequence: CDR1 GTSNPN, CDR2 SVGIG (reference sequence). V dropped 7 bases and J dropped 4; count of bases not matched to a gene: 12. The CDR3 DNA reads TGTGCCTTTTCCCCGACAGGGACTTTCTATGGCTACACCTTC. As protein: CAFSPTGTFYGYTF.

The CDR3 loop reads CASSLDSRPEAFF. In DNA, the CDR3 is TGTGCCAGCAGCTTAGATTCCAGGCCTGAAGCTTTCTTT. The genes are TRBV7-9 and TRBJ1-1; D remains ambiguous. The CDR3 extends over 13 amino acids. The V gene's germline CDR1 is SEHNR and CDR2 FQNEAQ (reference sequence). Trimming stripped 1 base from V and 6 bases from J, with 9 bases between.

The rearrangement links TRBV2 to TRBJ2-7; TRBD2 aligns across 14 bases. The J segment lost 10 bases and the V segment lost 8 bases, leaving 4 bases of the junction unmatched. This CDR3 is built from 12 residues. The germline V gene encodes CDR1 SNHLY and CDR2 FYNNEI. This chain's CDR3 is CASAGLAGAQYF. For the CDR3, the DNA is TGTGCCAGCGCGGGACTAGCGGGAGCTCAGTACTTC.

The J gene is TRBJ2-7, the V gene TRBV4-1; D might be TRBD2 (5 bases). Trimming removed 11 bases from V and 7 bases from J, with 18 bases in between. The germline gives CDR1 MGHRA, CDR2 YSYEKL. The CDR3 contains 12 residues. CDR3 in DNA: TGCGCCCCCCACGGGGTAAGAGTGGAGCAGTACTTC. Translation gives CAPHGVRVEQYF.

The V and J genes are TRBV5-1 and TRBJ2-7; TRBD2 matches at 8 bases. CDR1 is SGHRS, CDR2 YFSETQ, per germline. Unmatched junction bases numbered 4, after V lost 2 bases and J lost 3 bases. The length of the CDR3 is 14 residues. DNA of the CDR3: TGCGCCAGCAGCTTTCTGAGCGGGGGCTACGAGCAGTACTTC. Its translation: CASSFLSGGYEQYF.

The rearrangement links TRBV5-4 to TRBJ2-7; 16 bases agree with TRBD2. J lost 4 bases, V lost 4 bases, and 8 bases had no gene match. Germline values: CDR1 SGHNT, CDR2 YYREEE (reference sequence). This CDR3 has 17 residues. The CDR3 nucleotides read TGTGCCAGCAGCACTGGGACTAGCGGGGGGGCCGGGTACGAGCAGTACTTC. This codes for CASSTGTSGGAGYEQYF.